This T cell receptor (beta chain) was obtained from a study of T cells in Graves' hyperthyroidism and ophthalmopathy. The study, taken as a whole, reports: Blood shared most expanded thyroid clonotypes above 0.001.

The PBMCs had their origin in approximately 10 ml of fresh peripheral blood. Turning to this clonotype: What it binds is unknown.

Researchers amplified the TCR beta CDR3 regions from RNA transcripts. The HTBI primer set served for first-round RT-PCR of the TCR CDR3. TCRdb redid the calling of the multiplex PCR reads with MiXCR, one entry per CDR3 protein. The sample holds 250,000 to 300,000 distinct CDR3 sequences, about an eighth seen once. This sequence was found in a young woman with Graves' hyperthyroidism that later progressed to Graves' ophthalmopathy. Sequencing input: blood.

CDR3 loop: CASRLDRGDQPQHF. The CDR3 nucleotides are TGTGCCAGCAGATTGGACAGGGGGGATCAGCCCCAGCATTTT. The rearrangement uses TRBV6-1 and TRBJ1-5; 10 nucleotides line up with TRBD1. Unmatched junction bases numbered 4, after V lost 6 bases and J lost 5 bases. The CDR3 runs to 14 residues. Germline lookup yields CDR1 MNHNS and CDR2 SASEGT.